Sequencing of this T cell receptor (beta chain) was carried out in a study of blood T cell repertoires in COVID-19. Across the study: The cDNA or gDNA used as material had been derived from T cells, B-cell-depleted T cells, or PBMCs.

How the authors handled the data: The assay estimated nucleated cells by amplifying reference gene primers. The data were produced by immunoSEQ multiplex PCR, yet TCRdb's version contains in-frame clones alone and is incomplete. The V and J calls and clone size are taken from that table; D and trimming were inferred from the DNA. Here the sample spans about 120,000 clones, around four fifths being singletons. This CDR3 is 17 amino acids long. J was trimmed by 8 bases and V by 2 bases; bases with no gene match: 11. Germline-derived CDR1 and CDR2 are MDHEN and SYDVKM. The rearrangement uses TRBV28 and TRBJ2-1; 11 nucleotides agree with TRBD2. The clonotype comes from a man aged 30 to 39 with acute or convalescent COVID-19. Sequenced input: peripheral blood. DNA of the CDR3: TGTGCCAGCAGTTTAGAGCAGACTAGCGGGACTTCAGATGAGCAGTTCTTC. Translation gives CASSLEQTSGTSDEQFF.